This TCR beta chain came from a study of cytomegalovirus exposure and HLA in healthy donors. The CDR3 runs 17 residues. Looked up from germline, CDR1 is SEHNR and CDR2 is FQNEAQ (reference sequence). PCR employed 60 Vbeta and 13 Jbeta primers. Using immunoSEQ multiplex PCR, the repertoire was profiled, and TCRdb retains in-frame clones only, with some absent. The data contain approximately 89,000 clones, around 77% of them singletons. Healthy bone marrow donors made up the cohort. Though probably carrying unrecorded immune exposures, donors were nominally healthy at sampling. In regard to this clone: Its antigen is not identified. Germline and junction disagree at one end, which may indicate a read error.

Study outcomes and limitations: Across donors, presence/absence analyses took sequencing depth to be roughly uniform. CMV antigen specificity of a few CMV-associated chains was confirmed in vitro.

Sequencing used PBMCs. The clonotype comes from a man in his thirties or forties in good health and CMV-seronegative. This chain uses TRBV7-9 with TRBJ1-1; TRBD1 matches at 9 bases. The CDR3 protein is CSSSFPGTGPLGTEAFF. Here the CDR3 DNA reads TGTTCCAGCAGCTTTCCCGGGACAGGGCCCCTGGGCACTGAAGCTTTCTTT. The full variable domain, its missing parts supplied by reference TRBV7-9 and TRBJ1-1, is DTGVSQNPRHKITKRGQNVTFRCDPISEHNRLYWYRQTLGQGPEFLTYFQNEAQLEKSRLLSDRFSAERPKGSFSTLEIQRTEQGDSAMYLCSSSFPGTGPLGTEAFFGQGTRLTVV.